This T cell receptor beta chain was sequenced during a study of control samples from healthy donors and cancer patients. The CDR3 runs 14 residues. V shed 3 bases and J shed 3 bases, with 10 bases lying between them. CDR1 and CDR2 from the germline V gene are KGHSH and LQKENI. Method: immunoSEQ multiplex PCR; TCRdb's copy keeps in-frame clones and lacks some. Of some 64,000 clones in the sample, about 87% were seen once. The sequencing sample was made of PBMCs. The sequence derives from a woman aged 45-65 years with head and neck cancer. V is TRBV18 and J is TRBJ2-3, with D possibly TRBD1 on 6 matching bases. The CDR3 DNA is TGTGCCAGCTCACCCAACGACAGGACAGATACGCAGTATTTT. It encodes CASSPNDRTDTQYF.